This TCR beta chain was retrieved from a study of human T cells and chemical hapten exposure. Study background: Upper-back patches of 0.01% DPC were read at 6 days.

Time point in this sample: pre-sensitization, week 0. Indicated treatment: therapeutic diphenylcyclopropenone sensitization with weekly scalp DPC. Original processing methods: Sequenced samples showed a median of 95,638 TCRs each, with counts running from roughly 23,000 to 700,000. TCRdb re-analysed the RACE reads in MiXCR, keeping a single row per CDR3 protein. TCRdb's processing, not the authors', yielded these V and J calls. The sample has 80,000 to 100,000 distinct CDR3 sequences, roughly a tenth seen once. The sequencing here drew on whole blood, taken in connection with sensitization to the hapten diphenylcyclopropenone (DPC). The sequence came from a woman aged 40 to 49 with alopecia areata. Some clones in this sample may be carry-over from other donors' samples.

CDR3 region: CASSPGEYEQYF. CDR3 bases: TGTGCCAGCAGCCCAGGGGAGTACGAGCAGTACTTC. The rearrangement links TRBV7-6 to TRBJ2-7, with D maybe TRBD1 (6 bases). The CDR3 is made up of 12 amino acids. Germline V CDR1 and CDR2: SGHVS, FNYEAQ. Trimming stripped 5 bases from V and 4 bases from J, with 9 bases between.